The entry below gives a single TCR beta chain sequence along with its context. This record belongs to a study of blood T cells in healthy people across ages. Using a J-beta primer mix together with a sample-barcoded 5' primer, a second PCR was run for about 7 to 12 cycles. Sequencing of every sample gave 2.5 million or more CDR3-containing paired-end reads. Each CDR3 protein is one row after TCRdb ran MiXCR on the 5' RACE reads. This sample has about 1.4 million distinct CDR3 sequences, with 59% found just once. Isolation of PBMCs gave at least 7 million cells per sample. This receptor was identified in a man aged 18 to 30 in good health. Sequenced material: blood.

The CDR3 coding sequence is TGTGCCAGCAGCTTAGAACAGGGGTTGGGCGGGGAGCTGTTTTTT. This encodes CASSLEQGLGGELFF. This chain connects TRBV11-2 to TRBJ2-2; 7 positions match TRBD1. The CDR3 covers 15 residues. The germline V gene has CDR1 SGHAT and CDR2 FQNNGV. V gave up 0 bases and J gave up 7 bases; unmatched junction bases: 5.